This T cell receptor (beta chain) was found in a study of beta chain features in type 1 diabetes. Study-wide background: The study found patients and healthy donors alike in age, gender and cell yields.

Notes on the study in general: More deletions and fewer insertions at VDJ junctions were found in patients with type 1 diabetes. The study found moderately but significantly shorter TCRB CDR3s in all four CD4+ subsets of Type 1 diabetes patients.

Sorting produced populations that all topped 95% purity. This CDR3 comprises 14 residues. With V trimmed by 5 bases and J by 3 bases, 7 bases remained unmatched. Germline assignment: CDR1 SGHNT and CDR2 YYREEE (reference sequence). The whole isolated RNA underwent reverse transcription, so sequencing captured expressed TCRB transcripts. TCRdb keeps only in-frame clones here, not all; method: immunoSEQ multiplex PCR. Of roughly 260,000 clones listed, approximately 11% were seen once; the top ten hold more than 0.015%. The table lists this clone with a few counts. Its antigen is undetermined. The sequenced sample consisted of naive CD4+ T cells from blood. The clonotype originates from a man aged 25 to 45 with type 1 diabetes. The chain has TRBV5-4 and TRBJ1-2; 7 nucleotides agree with TRBD1. The CDR3 is CASRTGTDYYGYTF. The CDR3 DNA is TGTGCCAGCAGAACCGGGACAGATTACTATGGCTACACCTTC. The full variable domain, completed using reference TRBV5-4 and TRBJ1-2, is ETGVTQSPTHLIKTRGQQVTLRCSSQSGHNTVSWYQQALGQGPQFIFQYYREEENGRGNFPPRFSGLQFPNYSSELNVNALELDDSALYLCASRTGTDYYGYTFGSGTRLTVV.